A selection of T cell receptor beta chains follows, all from one sample in a study of blood T cell repertoires in COVID-19. Sequencing was performed with immunoSEQ multiplex PCR; in TCRdb, only in-frame clones are kept and a portion is missing. This table holds 130,000 to 150,000 clones, roughly 82% found once. Specimen: peripheral blood. The receptors come from a human donor with acute or convalescent COVID-19. The donor label of this sample is uncertain. CDR3s include the opening cysteine and the closing phenylalanine or tryptophan. The D gene is left open where the match is weak. Size is omitted from some rows. Given values are once, few, many or a class for expanded clones.

>TRBV6-6|NA|NA|TRBJ1-4
CASGDRRDYEKLFF
TGTGCCAGCGGTGACCGTAGGGACTATGAAAAACTGTTTTTT
>TRBV19|TRBD2|few|TRBJ2-5
CASSRPPSGGFGTETQYF
TGTGCCAGTAGTCGTCCGCCTAGCGGGGGTTTTGGGACAGAGACCCAGTACTTC
>TRBV30|TRBD1|once|TRBJ2-1
CAWSVQGNEQFF
TGTGCCTGGAGTGTACAGGGGAATGAGCAGTTCTTC
>TRBV18|NA|NA|TRBJ2-1
CASSPRSGTWNNEQFF
TGTGCCAGCTCACCGCGAAGTGGGACTTGGAACAATGAGCAGTTCTTC
>TRBV6-6|NA|NA|TRBJ1-2
CASSPGTSNYGYTF
TGTGCCAGCTCCCCAGGCACATCTAACTATGGCTACACCTTC
>TRBV7-7|TRBD1|NA|TRBJ2-5
CASSLGGTVQETQYF
TGTGCCAGCAGCTTAGGGGGGACAGTTCAAGAGACCCAGTACTTC
>TRBV4-2|NA|NA|TRBJ1-4
CASSQDSVQWNEKLFF
TGTGCCAGCAGCCAAGACTCAGTTCAGTGGAATGAAAAACTGTTTTTT
>TRBV6-1|NA|once|TRBJ1-3
CASSDEFFISGNTIYF
TGTGCCAGCAGTGATGAGTTCTTCATCTCTGGAAACACCATATATTTT
>TRBV12-3/TRBV12-4|NA|many|TRBJ2-1
CASSRTSVDEQFF
TGTGCCAGCAGTCGTACTAGTGTCGATGAGCAGTTCTTC
>TRBV9|TRBD1|NA|TRBJ2-5
CASSVAGSGTAKETQYF
TGTGCCAGCAGCGTAGCCGGATCTGGGACAGCCAAAGAGACCCAGTACTTC
>TRBV7-6|TRBD1|NA|TRBJ2-1
CASSPGTGEWNEQFF
TGTGCCAGCAGCCCCGGGACAGGGGAATGGAATGAGCAGTTCTTC
>TRBV20-1|TRBD2|once|TRBJ2-7
CSASPLRLAGGYEQYF
TGCAGTGCTAGTCCCTTAAGACTAGCGGGGGGATACGAGCAGTACTTC
>TRBV11-2|NA|NA|TRBJ2-5
CASTPRTEQETQYF
TGTGCCAGCACCCCACGGACAGAACAAGAGACCCAGTACTTC
>TRBV19|NA|NA|TRBJ2-4
CASSIVGTKNIQYF
TGTGCCAGTAGTATAGTGGGGACAAAAAACATTCAGTACTTC
>TRBV7-9|NA|NA|TRBJ1-1
CASSPRTEAFF
TGTGCCAGCAGCCCGCGGACTGAAGCTTTCTTT
>TRBV12-3/TRBV12-4|NA|NA|TRBJ2-5
CASSPGETQYF
TGTGCCAGCAGTCCCGGGGAGACCCAGTACTTC
>TRBV6-5|NA|NA|TRBJ1-2
CASSYGQNGYTF
TGTGCCAGCAGTTACGGACAGAATGGCTACACCTTC
>TRBV5-1|NA|NA|TRBJ1-1
CASSENQNTEAFF
TGCGCCAGCAGCGAGAACCAGAACACTGAAGCTTTCTTT
>TRBV2|NA|NA|TRBJ2-6
CASSMQGIHSGANVLTF
TGTGCCAGCAGTATGCAGGGGATTCACTCTGGGGCCAACGTCCTGACTTTC
>TRBV10-3|TRBD1|NA|TRBJ1-2
CAIREDRGGGYTF
TGTGCCATCAGAGAGGACAGGGGCGGTGGCTACACCTTC
>TRBV5-4|TRBD2|NA|TRBJ2-3
CASSLPRGGATDTQYF
TGTGCCAGCAGCTTACCGCGCGGGGGAGCCACAGATACGCAGTATTTT
>TRBV10-2|NA|NA|TRBJ2-2
CASSVLQGSTGELFF
TGCGCCAGCAGTGTTCTGCAGGGGAGCACCGGGGAGCTGTTTTTT
>TRBV18|TRBD1|NA|TRBJ2-3
CASSPRQGRTDTQYF
TGTGCCAGCTCACCCCGACAGGGTAGGACAGATACGCAGTATTTT
>TRBV10-3|NA|NA|TRBJ1-5
CAISNGGTQPQHF
TGTGCCATCAGTAACGGAGGGACGCAGCCCCAGCATTTT
>TRBV18|NA|few|TRBJ1-4
CASSPKTGFNEKLFF
TGTGCCAGCTCACCCAAAACAGGGTTTAACGAAAAACTGTTTTTT
>TRBV11-2|TRBD2|NA|TRBJ2-7
CASSLEWGGSYEQYF
TGTGCCAGCAGCTTAGAATGGGGGGGCTCCTACGAGCAGTACTTC
>TRBV5-5|TRBD1|NA|TRBJ1-5
CASSVQGQVNQPQHF
TGTGCCAGCAGCGTTCAGGGACAGGTCAATCAGCCCCAGCATTTT
>TRBV12-3/TRBV12-4|NA|NA|TRBJ1-1
CASSRAGTEAFF
TGTGCCAGCAGTCGGGCGGGCACTGAAGCTTTCTTT
>TRBV6-1|TRBD1|few|TRBJ2-7
CASSEGGQGFYEQYF
TGTGCCAGCAGTGAAGGGGGACAGGGGTTTTACGAGCAGTACTTC
>TRBV29-1|NA|NA|TRBJ2-7
CSVAGQLPYEQYF
TGCAGCGTTGCGGGACAACTCCCCTACGAGCAGTACTTC
>TRBV6-1|NA|NA|TRBJ1-1
CASSGHFPGSRSEAFF
TGTGCCAGCAGTGGGCATTTCCCAGGGTCGAGGTCCGAAGCTTTCTTT
>TRBV18|NA|NA|TRBJ1-3
CASSLAQGMVGNTIYF
TGTGCCAGCTCACTAGCCCAGGGAATGGTCGGAAACACCATATATTTT
>TRBV19|TRBD1|NA|TRBJ1-5
CASNAGTGEGWRQPQHF
TGTGCCAGTAATGCCGGGACAGGGGAGGGTTGGCGACAGCCCCAGCATTTT
>TRBV18|NA|NA|TRBJ1-2
CASSPGAGNYGYTF
TGTGCCAGCTCACCTGGGGCAGGGAACTATGGCTACACCTTC
>TRBV19|NA|NA|TRBJ1-6
CASSTQGSYNSPLHF
TGTGCCAGTAGTACACAGGGCTCCTATAATTCACCCCTCCACTTT
>TRBV5-1|TRBD2|NA|TRBJ2-5
CASSPGLAGKTQYF
TGCGCCAGCAGCCCGGGACTAGCGGGGAAGACCCAGTACTTC
>TRBV7-2|TRBD2|NA|TRBJ2-7
CASSISSGASYEQYF
TGTGCCAGCAGCATATCTAGCGGAGCTTCCTACGAGCAGTACTTC
>TRBV27|NA|once|TRBJ2-5
CASRIRGGETQYF
TGTGCCAGCAGAATCCGGGGAGGTGAGACCCAGTACTTC
>TRBV19|NA|NA|TRBJ2-5
CASSIRQLQETQYF
TGTGCCAGTAGTATACGACAGCTTCAAGAGACCCAGTACTTC
>TRBV27|NA|NA|TRBJ2-7
CASSLIPGPSYEQYF
TGTGCCAGCAGTTTGATTCCAGGGCCATCCTACGAGCAGTACTTC
>TRBV6-6|TRBD2|NA|TRBJ2-5
CASSPRTSGGPSYETQYF
TGTGCCAGCAGTCCCCGGACTAGCGGGGGCCCCTCATACGAGACCCAGTACTTC
>TRBV7-2|NA|NA|TRBJ2-2
CASSLLPGGSGELFF
TGTGCCAGCAGCTTATTACCCGGGGGATCCGGGGAGCTGTTTTTT